Listed here is a single T cell receptor beta chain. This sample is drawn from a study of blood T cell repertoires in COVID-19. Study background: The cDNA or gDNA used as material had been derived from T cells, B-cell-depleted T cells, or PBMCs.

Participants spanned ages about 18 to 95 years and resided in about 24 US areas. The data were produced by immunoSEQ multiplex PCR, yet TCRdb's version contains in-frame clones alone and is incomplete. Among approximately 240,000 clones, under 95% were seen once, and the ten largest hold 1.9%. The sequence came from a woman under 30 who had recovered from COVID-19. Specimen: PBMCs or T cells enriched from blood (not recorded which).

The CDR3 region has the DNA TGTGCCAGCAGCTTTAGAAGGGGTAGAACTGAAGCTTTCTTT. Translating it yields CASSFRRGRTEAFF. The chain links TRBV7-9 to TRBJ1-1, with a weak D call TRBD1 (5 bases). CDR1 is SEHNR and CDR2 is FQNEAQ in the germline V gene (reference sequence). Trimming removed 3 bases at V and 5 bases at J, with 13 bases between. The CDR3 extends over 14 amino acids.